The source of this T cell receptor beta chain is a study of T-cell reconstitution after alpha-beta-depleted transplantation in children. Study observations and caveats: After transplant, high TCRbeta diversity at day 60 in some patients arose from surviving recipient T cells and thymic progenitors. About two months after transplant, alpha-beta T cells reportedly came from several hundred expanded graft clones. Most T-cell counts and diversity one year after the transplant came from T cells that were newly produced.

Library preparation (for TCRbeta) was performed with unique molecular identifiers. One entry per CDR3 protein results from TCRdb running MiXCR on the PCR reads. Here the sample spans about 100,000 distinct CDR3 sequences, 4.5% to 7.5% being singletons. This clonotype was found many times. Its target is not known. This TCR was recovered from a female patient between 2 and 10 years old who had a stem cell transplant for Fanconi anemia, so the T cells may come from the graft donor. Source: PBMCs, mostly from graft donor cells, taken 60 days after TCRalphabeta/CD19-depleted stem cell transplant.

The CDR3 region is CASSPGGDTQYF. CDR3 nucleotide sequence: TGTGCCAGCAGTCCAGGGGGAGATACGCAGTATTTT. The J gene is TRBJ2-3, the V gene TRBV12-3 or TRBV12-4; 7 bases match TRBD1. The CDR3 length is 12 residues. With 5 bases clipped from V and 5 bases from J, the junction kept 1 base outside the gene matches.